These T cell receptor beta chains were read from a single sample in a study of blood T cells in healthy people across ages. Each CDR3 protein gets one entry after TCRdb re-called the 5' RACE reads with MiXCR. The sample lists 780,000 or so distinct CDR3 sequences, 40% to 65% occurring once. Sequenced input: blood. These receptors all stem from a man older than 75 in good health. Both conserved end residues are part of each CDR3. D genes are given only for firm matches. Clone size, where shown, is once, few, many, or a class for clones that have expanded.

size | J | V | D | DNA | CDR3
few | TRBJ2-5 | TRBV2 | NA | TGTGCCAGCAGTGAAACCCAGGGACCGCCCCAAGAGACCCAGTACTTC | CASSETQGPPQETQYF
NA | TRBJ2-3 | TRBV9 | NA | TGTGCCAGCAGCGTTGGGCCTCAGGGCGCTCACGGTACGCAGTATTTT | CASSVGPQGAHGTQYF
NA | TRBJ1-1 | TRBV20-1 | NA | TGCAGTGCTAGAGGAATCTCTAAGGGGTCGAACACTGAAGCTTTCTTT | CSARGISKGSNTEAFF
few | TRBJ1-2 | TRBV29-1 | TRBD1 | TGCAGCGCCTGGGACAGACGGACTGGGTCCTTTTATGGCTACACCTTC | CSAWDRRTGSFYGYTF
NA | TRBJ2-3 | TRBV29-1 | TRBD1 | TGCAGCGTTGAAGGGGACAGGTCTACAGATACGCAGTATTTT | CSVEGDRSTDTQYF
NA | TRBJ1-1 | TRBV12-3/TRBV12-4 | NA | TGTGCCAGCAGTTTCGGCAGGGCCACTGAAGCTTTCTTT | CASSFGRATEAFF
few | TRBJ1-2 | TRBV5-1 | TRBD1 | TGCGCCAGCAGCTTGGAAGGACAGGGGATCTCTAACTATGGCTACACCTTC | CASSLEGQGISNYGYTF
NA | TRBJ2-1 | TRBV6-6 | TRBD2 | TGTGCCAGCAGATCCCGCGGGGCTAGCGGGAGTGTCAATGAGCAGTTCTTC | CASRSRGASGSVNEQFF
NA | TRBJ2-7 | TRBV12-3/TRBV12-4 | TRBD2 | TGTGCCAGCAGTCCAGAGACTAGCGGGAGACGGTACGAGCAGTACTTC | CASSPETSGRRYEQYF
NA | TRBJ2-4 | TRBV6-6 | NA | TGTGCCACCCTTGGCTCCCTAGGGGAGCAGTACTTC | CATLGSLGEQYF
NA | TRBJ1-2 | TRBV19 | NA | TGTGCCAGTAGTCCGAGAAAAACCGGGACGGAAGGCTACACCTTC | CASSPRKTGTEGYTF
NA | TRBJ2-6 | TRBV7-9 | NA | TGTGCCAGCACACCAGTGTCTGGGGCCAACGTCCTGACTTTC | CASTPVSGANVLTF
few | TRBJ1-6 | TRBV6-5 | NA | TGTGCCAGCACCTTACAAGGGGGATCCTATAATTCACCCCTCCACTTT | CASTLQGGSYNSPLHF
NA | TRBJ2-5 | TRBV12-3/TRBV12-4 | NA | TGTGCCAGCAGTTTGAGGCTTGCTGAGACCCAGTACTTC | CASSLRLAETQYF
few | TRBJ2-4 | TRBV20-1 | TRBD2 | TGCAGTGCTAGGGTTCTAGCGGGAGACGGGCAGTACTTC | CSARVLAGDGQYF
NA | TRBJ1-4 | TRBV7-2 | NA | TGTGCCAGCAGCTCCTCAATGGCTTCAACTAATGAAAAACTGTTTTTT | CASSSSMASTNEKLFF
NA | TRBJ2-1 | TRBV27 | NA | TGTGCCAGCGGTCCTACCCCGGGGGAGCAGTTCTTC | CASGPTPGEQFF
NA | TRBJ2-3 | TRBV7-2 | NA | TGTGCCAGCAGCCCGCGACGGACAAGCCCTATAGATACGCAGTATTTT | CASSPRRTSPIDTQYF
NA | TRBJ2-1 | TRBV6-1 | NA | TGTGCCAGCAGTGAAGGAAGTCGGCGGGGAACTAGGGGCAAGGAGCAGTTCTTC | CASSEGSRRGTRGKEQFF
NA | TRBJ2-1 | TRBV7-2 | TRBD2 | TGTGCCAGCAGCCAAATAGCGGGAGAGGGGCAGTTCTTC | CASSQIAGEGQFF
NA | TRBJ2-1 | TRBV6-1 | TRBD2 | TGTGCCAGCAGTGTGACTAGCAGCTCCTACAATGAGCAGTTCTTC | CASSVTSSSYNEQFF
NA | TRBJ2-7 | TRBV6-2/TRBV6-3 | NA | TGTGCCAGCAGAACCTCGGGAACTACCTACGAGCAGTACTTC | CASRTSGTTYEQYF
NA | TRBJ2-7 | TRBV7-9 | TRBD1 | TGTGCCAGCAGCTTAGCGCTAAGTGGACAGGGGCGACTATGGGAGCAGTACTTC | CASSLALSGQGRLWEQYF
few | TRBJ1-4 | TRBV2 | TRBD1 | TGTGCCAGCAACCTAAACAGGGGGCAGAGTGAAAAACTGTTTTTT | CASNLNRGQSEKLFF
few | TRBJ2-1 | TRBV10-3 | TRBD2 | TGTGCCATCACGGCGGGAGGGTCCTACAATGAGCAGTTCTTC | CAITAGGSYNEQFF
NA | TRBJ2-7 | TRBV6-6 | NA | TGTGCCAGCAGTACCACCCGGGACGGCCTCTACGAGCAGTACTTC | CASSTTRDGLYEQYF
NA | TRBJ2-7 | TRBV10-3 | TRBD1 | TGTGTCATCAGGGGACAGGGTGCCTACGAGCAGTACTTC | CVIRGQGAYEQYF
NA | TRBJ1-2 | TRBV15 | TRBD1 | TGTGCCACCCACAGGGGTGGACACACCATGGACTATGGCTACACCTTC | CATHRGGHTMDYGYTF
NA | TRBJ2-6 | TRBV5-1 | NA | TGCGCCAGCGGCTCAGGACCCATTACTCCCGGGGCCAACGTCCTGACTTTC | CASGSGPITPGANVLTF
NA | TRBJ2-7 | TRBV5-1 | NA | TGCGCCAGCAGCTTCGACAGGATCTCCTACGAGCAGTACTTC | CASSFDRISYEQYF
few | TRBJ2-6 | TRBV10-3 | TRBD1 | TGTGCCATCAGTGCTCCCCCAGGGGGCCGTACTTCTGGGGCCAACGTCCTGACTTTC | CAISAPPGGRTSGANVLTF
NA | TRBJ2-1 | TRBV3-1 | TRBD2 | TGTGCCAGCAGCCAAGGGGCTAGCGGGAGACCCTCCTACAATGAGCAGTTCTTC | CASSQGASGRPSYNEQFF
NA | TRBJ2-5 | TRBV4-1 | NA | TGCGCCAGCAGCCAAGAGTGGAGGGCTACAACTGAAGAGACCCAGTACTTC | CASSQEWRATTEETQYF
few | TRBJ2-5 | TRBV28 | NA | TGTGCCAGCAGACCGCGCGGGGGCGTGGAGACCCAGTACTTC | CASRPRGGVETQYF
NA | TRBJ2-1 | TRBV6-2/TRBV6-3 | TRBD2 | TGTGCCAGCAGACGAGCGGGACTAGCCTTAAATGAGCAGTTCTTC | CASRRAGLALNEQFF
many | TRBJ2-5 | TRBV5-1 | NA | TGCGCCAGCAGCTTGGGGCCGAGCCCCGAGACCCAGTACTTC | CASSLGPSPETQYF
NA | TRBJ2-3 | TRBV5-1 | NA | TGCGCCAGCAGCTTCCCCCCCCCAGGGAAAGACACAGATACGCAGTATTTT | CASSFPPPGKDTDTQYF
NA | TRBJ2-7 | TRBV7-2 | NA | TGTGCCAGCAGCCGCCGCAGCGGTTCCTACGAGCAGTACTTC | CASSRRSGSYEQYF
NA | TRBJ2-5 | TRBV4-1 | NA | TGCGCCAGCAGCCAGGCGCCACGGGAGACCCAGTACTTC | CASSQAPRETQYF
NA | TRBJ2-7 | TRBV3-1 | NA | TGTGCCAGCAGCCAAGTTGGGGGGTTCTCCTACGAGCAGTACTTC | CASSQVGGFSYEQYF